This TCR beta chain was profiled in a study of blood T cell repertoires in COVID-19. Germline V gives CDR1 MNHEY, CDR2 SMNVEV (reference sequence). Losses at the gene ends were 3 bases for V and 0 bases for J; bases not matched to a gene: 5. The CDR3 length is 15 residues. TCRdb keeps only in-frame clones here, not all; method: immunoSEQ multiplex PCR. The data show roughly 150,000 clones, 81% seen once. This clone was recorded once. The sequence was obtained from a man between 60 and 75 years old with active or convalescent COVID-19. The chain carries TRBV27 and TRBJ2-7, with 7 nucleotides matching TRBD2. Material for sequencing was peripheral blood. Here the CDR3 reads CASSFRGGGSYEQYF. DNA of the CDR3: TGTGCCAGCAGTTTTAGGGGCGGGGGCTCCTACGAGCAGTACTTC.